This T cell receptor (beta chain) was recovered during a study of CD8 T cells in Susac syndrome. Trimming removed 4 bases at V and 5 bases at J, with 10 bases between. The CDR3 runs 13 residues. CDR1 is SGDLS and CDR2 is YYNGEE in the germline V gene. Roughly 0.45 to 1 ug RNA was reverse transcribed with random hexamers. MiXCR, run by TCRdb on the immunoSEQ multiplex PCR reads, gives a single entry per CDR3 protein. The top ten clones hold around 0.1% of a sample with approximately 180,000 distinct CDR3 sequences, roughly 94% of them seen once. Sequencing was performed on CD4+ T cells from PBMCs. This receptor was taken from a human donor with Susac syndrome. The rearrangement uses TRBV9 and TRBJ2-1; D is undetermined. The CDR3 spells CASSSVGHNEQFF. The CDR3 DNA follows: TGTGCCAGCAGCAGTGTCGGGCACAATGAGCAGTTCTTC.